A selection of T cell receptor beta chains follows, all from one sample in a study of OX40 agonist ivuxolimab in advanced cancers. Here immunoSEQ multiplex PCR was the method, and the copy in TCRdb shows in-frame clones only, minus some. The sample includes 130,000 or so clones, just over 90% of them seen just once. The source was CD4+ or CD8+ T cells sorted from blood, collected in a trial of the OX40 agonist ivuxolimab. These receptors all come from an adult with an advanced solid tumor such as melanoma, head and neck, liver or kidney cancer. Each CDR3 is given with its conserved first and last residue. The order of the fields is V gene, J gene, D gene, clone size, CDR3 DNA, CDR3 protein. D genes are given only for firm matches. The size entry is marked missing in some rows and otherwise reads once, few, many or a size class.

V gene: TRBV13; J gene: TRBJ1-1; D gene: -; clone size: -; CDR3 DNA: TGTGCCAGCAGCCCTCCGAGACTGTCGAACACTGAAGCTTTCTTT; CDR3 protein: CASSPPRLSNTEAFF
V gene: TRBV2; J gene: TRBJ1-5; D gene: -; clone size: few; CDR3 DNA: TGTGCCAGCAGTACTAATCAGCCCCAGCATTTT; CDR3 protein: CASSTNQPQHF
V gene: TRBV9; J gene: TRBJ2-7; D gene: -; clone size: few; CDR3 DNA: TGTGCCAGCAGCGTAGCGGCTAGGAGCTCCTACGAGCAGTACTTC; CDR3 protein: CASSVAARSSYEQYF
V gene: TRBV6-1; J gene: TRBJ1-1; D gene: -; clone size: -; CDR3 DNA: TGTGCCAGCAGTTTCATCCGGACAGCCAACACTGAAGCTTTCTTT; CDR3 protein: CASSFIRTANTEAFF
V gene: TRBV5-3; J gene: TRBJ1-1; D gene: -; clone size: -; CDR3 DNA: TGTGCCCTGGCGGGAACAGGGAAGAACACTGAAGCTTTCTTT; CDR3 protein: CALAGTGKNTEAFF
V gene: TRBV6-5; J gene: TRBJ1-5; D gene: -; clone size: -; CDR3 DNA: TGTGCCTCAGGACGGCCTAGCAATCAGCCCCAGCATTTT; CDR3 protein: CASGRPSNQPQHF
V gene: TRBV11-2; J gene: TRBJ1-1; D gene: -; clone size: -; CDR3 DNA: TGTGCCAGCACCCCATTGACGGGCCCGAACACTGAAGCTTTCTTT; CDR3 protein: CASTPLTGPNTEAFF
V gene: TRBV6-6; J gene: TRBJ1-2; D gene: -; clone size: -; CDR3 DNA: TGTGCCAGCAGTTACGGGGTCGGGACTAACTATGGCTACACCTTC; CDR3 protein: CASSYGVGTNYGYTF
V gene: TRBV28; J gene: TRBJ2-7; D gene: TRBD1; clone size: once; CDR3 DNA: TGTGCCAGCAGTCAATCGACCCGGGACAGAGCCTACGAGCAGTACTTC; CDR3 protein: CASSQSTRDRAYEQYF
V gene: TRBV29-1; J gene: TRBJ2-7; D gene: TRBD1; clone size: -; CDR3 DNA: TGCAGCGTTGGGGCGGGACAGGGAACCGGTGGATACGAGCAGTACTTC; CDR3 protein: CSVGAGQGTGGYEQYF
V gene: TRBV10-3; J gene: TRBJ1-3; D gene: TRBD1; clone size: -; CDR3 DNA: TGTGCCATCAGGGGGGGACAGGGTTACTCTGGAAACACCATATATTTT; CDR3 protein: CAIRGGQGYSGNTIYF
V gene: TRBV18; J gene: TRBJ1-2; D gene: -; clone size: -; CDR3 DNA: TGTGCCAGCTCGGTACGGGAGACGAACTATGGCTACACCTTC; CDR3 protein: CASSVRETNYGYTF
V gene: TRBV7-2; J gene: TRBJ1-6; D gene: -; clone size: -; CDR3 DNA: TGTGCCAGCAGCTTTGGCAGGTTTGGCTCACCCCTCCACTTT; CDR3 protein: CASSFGRFGSPLHF
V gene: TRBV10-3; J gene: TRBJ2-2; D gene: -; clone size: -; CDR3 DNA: TGTGCCATCAGTCTGGAGGGGGGGTCCACCGGGGAGCTGTTTTTT; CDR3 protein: CAISLEGGSTGELFF
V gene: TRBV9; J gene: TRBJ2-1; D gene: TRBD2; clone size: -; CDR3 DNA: TGTGCCAGCAGCCCACGGACTAGCGTCAATGAGCAGTTCTTC; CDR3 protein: CASSPRTSVNEQFF
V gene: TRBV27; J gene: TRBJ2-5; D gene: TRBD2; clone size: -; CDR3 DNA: TGTGCCAGCAGTTTAGGGCCGGCGGGACTACAAGAGACCCAGTACTTC; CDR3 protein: CASSLGPAGLQETQYF
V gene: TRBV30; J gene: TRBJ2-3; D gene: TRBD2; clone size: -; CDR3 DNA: TGTGCCTGGAGCGTAAGGTGGTCGGGCCGGGACTACTCTAGCACAGATACGCAGTATTTT; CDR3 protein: CAWSVRWSGRDYSSTDTQYF
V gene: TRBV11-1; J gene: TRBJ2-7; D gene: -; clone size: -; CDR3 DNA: TGTGCCAGCAGCCCCACAGGGCCGGCTAAGCAGTACTTC; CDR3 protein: CASSPTGPAKQYF
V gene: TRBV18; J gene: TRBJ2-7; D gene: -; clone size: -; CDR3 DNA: TGTGCCAGCTCACCCGGACTCGAGCAGTACTTC; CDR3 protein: CASSPGLEQYF
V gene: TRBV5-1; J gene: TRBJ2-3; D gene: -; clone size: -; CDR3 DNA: TGCGCCAGCAGCTTGTTAGTCGGAGGGTCAGATACGCAGTATTTT; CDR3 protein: CASSLLVGGSDTQYF
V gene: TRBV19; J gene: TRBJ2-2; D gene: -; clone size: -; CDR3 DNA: TGTGCCAGTAGGCCGGGACATCTCAACACCGGGGAGCTGTTTTTT; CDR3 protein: CASRPGHLNTGELFF
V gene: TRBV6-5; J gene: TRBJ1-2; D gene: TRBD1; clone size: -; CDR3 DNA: TGTGCCAGCAGTTACCGGACAGGGGGCTTCTATGGCTACACCTTC; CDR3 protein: CASSYRTGGFYGYTF
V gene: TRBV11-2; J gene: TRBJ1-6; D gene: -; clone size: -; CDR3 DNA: TGTGCCAGCAGCTTAGGGCGCGGTAGCTCCTATAATTCACCCCTCCACTTT; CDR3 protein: CASSLGRGSSYNSPLHF
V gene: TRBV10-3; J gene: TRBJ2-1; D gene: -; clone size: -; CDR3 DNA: TGTGCCACTGTCCGTGGACCTGACAATGAGCAGTTCTTC; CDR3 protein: CATVRGPDNEQFF
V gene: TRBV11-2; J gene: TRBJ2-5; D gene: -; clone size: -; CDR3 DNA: TGTGCCAGCAGCTTATTTGGGGAGACCCAGTACTTC; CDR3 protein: CASSLFGETQYF
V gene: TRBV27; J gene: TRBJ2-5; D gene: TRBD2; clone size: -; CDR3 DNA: TGTGCCAGCAACCCCAGGCTAGCGGGACAAGAGACCCAGTACTTC; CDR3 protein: CASNPRLAGQETQYF
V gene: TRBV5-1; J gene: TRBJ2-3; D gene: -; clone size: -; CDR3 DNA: TGCGCCAGCAGCTTTATGACTAGCACAGATACGCAGTATTTT; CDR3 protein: CASSFMTSTDTQYF